This is a list of T cell receptor beta chains from one sample in a study of T cell responses to AZD1222 COVID-19 vaccine. TCRdb's table, derived via immunoSEQ multiplex PCR, lists solely in-frame clones and lacks some. The sample includes approximately 210,000 clones, around 94% of them seen just once. Here the sequenced sample was peripheral blood, taken 28 days after the second dose of the MenACWY control vaccine. The receptors shown here come from an adult who received the MenACWY meningococcal vaccine as a control. Both conserved end residues are part of each CDR3. The D gene is left open where the match is weak. Clone size is given for some rows only: seen once, a few or many times, or a class if the clone is expanded.

TRBV6-1	NA	TRBJ1-2	NA	CASSELWMGVNYGYTF	TGTGCCAGCAGTGAACTTTGGATGGGGGTCAACTATGGCTACACCTTC
TRBV24-1	NA	TRBJ1-4	NA	CATSAATGLATNEKLFF	TGTGCCACCAGTGCCGCAACAGGGCTCGCAACTAATGAAAAACTGTTTTTT
TRBV7-2	NA	TRBJ2-3	NA	CASSLDGLRTDTQYF	TGTGCCAGCAGCCTCGATGGGTTACGCACAGATACGCAGTATTTT
TRBV7-9	NA	TRBJ2-1	NA	CASSSSEQFF	TGTGCCAGCAGCTCCAGTGAGCAGTTCTTC
TRBV2	TRBD1	TRBJ1-2	once	CASVGQDSYGYTF	TGTGCCAGCGTGGGACAGGACAGCTATGGCTACACCTTC
TRBV30	NA	TRBJ1-1	NA	CAWSQGSSNTEAFF	TGTGCCTGGAGTCAAGGTAGTTCGAACACTGAAGCTTTCTTT
TRBV30	NA	TRBJ2-7	NA	CAWARTWGEQYF	TGTGCCTGGGCCCGGACTTGGGGCGAGCAGTACTTC
TRBV6-5	NA	TRBJ2-2	NA	CASSYTSSRAGELFF	TGTGCCAGCAGTTACACTAGCAGCAGAGCCGGGGAGCTGTTTTTT
TRBV19	NA	TRBJ1-1	once	CASSMVRVGTEAFF	TGTGCCAGTAGTATGGTCAGGGTGGGGACTGAAGCTTTCTTT
TRBV5-4	TRBD2	TRBJ2-1	NA	CASSLLAGGTFHEQFF	TGTGCCAGCAGCTTACTAGCGGGAGGTACCTTCCATGAGCAGTTCTTC
TRBV7-2	NA	TRBJ2-7	NA	CASTPGQIAEQYF	TGTGCCAGCACCCCGGGGCAAATCGCCGAGCAGTACTTC
TRBV19	NA	TRBJ2-5	NA	CASSIFRGRGETQYF	TGTGCCAGTAGTATCTTCAGGGGTCGAGGGGAGACCCAGTACTTC
TRBV7-3	NA	TRBJ2-1	NA	CASSLFRRNEQFF	TGTGCCAGCAGCTTATTCCGGCGAAATGAGCAGTTCTTC
TRBV5-4	NA	TRBJ2-7	NA	CASSWALGTDEQYF	TGTGCCAGCAGCTGGGCCCTCGGCACCGACGAGCAGTACTTC
TRBV11-2	TRBD1	TRBJ1-3	NA	CASSGTGGSYGNTIYF	TGTGCCAGCAGCGGGACAGGGGGGTCTTATGGAAACACCATATATTTT
TRBV7-9	NA	TRBJ2-3	NA	CASSPASGATDTQYF	TGTGCCAGCAGCCCAGCGTCCGGGGCCACAGATACGCAGTATTTT